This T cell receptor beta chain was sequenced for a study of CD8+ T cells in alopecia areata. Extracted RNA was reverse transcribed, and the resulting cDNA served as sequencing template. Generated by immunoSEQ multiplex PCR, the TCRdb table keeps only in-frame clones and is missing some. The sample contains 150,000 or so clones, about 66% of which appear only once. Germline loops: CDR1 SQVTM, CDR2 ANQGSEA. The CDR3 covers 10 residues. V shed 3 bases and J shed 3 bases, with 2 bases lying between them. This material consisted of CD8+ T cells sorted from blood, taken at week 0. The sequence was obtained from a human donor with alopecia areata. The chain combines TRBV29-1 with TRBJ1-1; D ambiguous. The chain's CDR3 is CSVDYTEAFF. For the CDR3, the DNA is TGCAGCGTTGATTACACTGAAGCTTTCTTT.